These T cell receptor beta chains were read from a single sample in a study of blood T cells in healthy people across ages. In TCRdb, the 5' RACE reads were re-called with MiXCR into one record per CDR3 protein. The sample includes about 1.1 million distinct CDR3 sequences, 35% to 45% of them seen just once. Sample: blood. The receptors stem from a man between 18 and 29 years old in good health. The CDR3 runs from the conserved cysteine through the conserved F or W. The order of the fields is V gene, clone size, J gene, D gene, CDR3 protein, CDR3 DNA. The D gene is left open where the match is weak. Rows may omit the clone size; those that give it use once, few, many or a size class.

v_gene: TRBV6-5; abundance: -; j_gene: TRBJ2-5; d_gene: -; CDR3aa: CASSRADEQYF; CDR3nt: TGTGCCAGCAGCAGGGCCGATGAGCAGTACTTC
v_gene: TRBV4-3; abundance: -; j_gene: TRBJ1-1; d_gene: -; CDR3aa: CAGSQEWEDGGSAFF; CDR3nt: TGCGCCGGCAGCCAAGAATGGGAAGACGGGGGCTCAGCTTTCTTT
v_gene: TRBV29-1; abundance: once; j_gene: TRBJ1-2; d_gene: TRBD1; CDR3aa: CSVDGQGADYGYTF; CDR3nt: TGCAGCGTTGATGGACAGGGGGCTGACTATGGCTACACCTTC
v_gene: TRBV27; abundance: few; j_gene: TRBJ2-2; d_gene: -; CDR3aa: CASSPGTGYTGELFF; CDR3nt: TGTGCCAGCAGTCCAGGGACGGGGTACACCGGGGAGCTGTTTTTT
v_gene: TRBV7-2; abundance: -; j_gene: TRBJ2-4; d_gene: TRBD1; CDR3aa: CASSPRTGAAKNIQYF; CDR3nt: TGTGCCAGCAGCCCGAGGACAGGGGCAGCCAAAAACATTCAGTACTTC
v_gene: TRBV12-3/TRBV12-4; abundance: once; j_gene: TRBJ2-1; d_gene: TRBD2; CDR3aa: CASSGTRPNEQFF; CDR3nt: TGTGCCAGCAGCGGGACTAGACCTAATGAGCAGTTCTTC
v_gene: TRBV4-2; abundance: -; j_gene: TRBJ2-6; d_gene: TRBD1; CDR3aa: CASSPQGGISGANVLTF; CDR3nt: TGTGCCAGCAGCCCACAGGGGGGAATCTCTGGGGCCAACGTCCTGACTTTC
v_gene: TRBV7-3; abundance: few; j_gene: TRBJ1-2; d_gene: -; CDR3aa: CASSPRLTNYGYTF; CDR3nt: TGTGCCAGCAGCCCCCGCCTTACTAACTATGGCTACACCTTC
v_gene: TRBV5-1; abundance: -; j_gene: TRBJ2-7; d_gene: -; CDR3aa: CTSSFGKTDRQYF; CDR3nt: TGCACCAGCAGCTTCGGGAAGACAGACCGTCAGTACTTC
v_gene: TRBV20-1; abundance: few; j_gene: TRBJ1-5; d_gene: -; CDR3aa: CSAPDSSRPQHF; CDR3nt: TGCAGTGCTCCGGACAGTTCAAGGCCCCAGCATTTT
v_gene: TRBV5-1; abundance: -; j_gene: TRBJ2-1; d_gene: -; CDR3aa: CASSLRAARYNEQFF; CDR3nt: TGCGCCAGCAGCCTTCGTGCAGCCCGATACAATGAGCAGTTCTTC
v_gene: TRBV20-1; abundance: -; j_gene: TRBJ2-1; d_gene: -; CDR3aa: CSAYRPGIYNELFF; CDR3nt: TGCAGTGCTTATCGGCCAGGGATCTACAATGAGCTGTTCTTC
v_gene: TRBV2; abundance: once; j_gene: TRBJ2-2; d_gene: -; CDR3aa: CASRERGPGELFF; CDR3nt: TGTGCCAGCAGGGAAAGAGGTCCCGGGGAGCTGTTTTTT
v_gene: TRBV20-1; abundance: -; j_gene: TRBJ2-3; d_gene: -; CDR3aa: CSALWGPGTDTQYF; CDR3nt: TGCAGTGCCCTTTGGGGGCCCGGGACAGATACGCAGTATTTT
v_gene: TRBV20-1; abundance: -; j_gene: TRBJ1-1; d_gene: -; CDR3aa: CSAITARQTDTEAFF; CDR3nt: TGCAGTGCCATAACTGCGAGGCAGACCGACACTGAAGCTTTCTTT
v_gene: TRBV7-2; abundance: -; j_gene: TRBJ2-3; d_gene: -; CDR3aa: CASSFGAGYDTQYF; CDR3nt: TGTGCCAGCAGCTTTGGGGCAGGATATGATACGCAGTATTTT
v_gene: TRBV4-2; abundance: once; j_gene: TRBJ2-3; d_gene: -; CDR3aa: CASSRKAPLEADTQYF; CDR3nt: TGTGCCAGCAGCCGCAAGGCCCCACTAGAGGCAGATACGCAGTATTTT
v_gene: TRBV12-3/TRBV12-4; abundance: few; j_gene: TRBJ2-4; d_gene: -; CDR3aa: CASSPRTLKNIQYF; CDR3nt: TGTGCCAGCAGTCCCAGGACACTTAAAAACATTCAGTACTTC
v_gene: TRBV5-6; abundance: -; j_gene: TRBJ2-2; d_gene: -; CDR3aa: CASSLEAFDGELFF; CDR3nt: TGTGCCAGCAGCTTGGAGGCTTTCGATGGGGAGCTGTTTTTT
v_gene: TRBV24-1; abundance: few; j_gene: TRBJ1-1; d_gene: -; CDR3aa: CATRTDMNTEAFF; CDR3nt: TGTGCCACCCGGACGGACATGAACACTGAAGCTTTCTTT
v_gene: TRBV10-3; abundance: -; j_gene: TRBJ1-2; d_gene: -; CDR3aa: CTISESGLVGLTYGYTF; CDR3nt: TGTACCATCAGTGAGTCGGGGTTGGTGGGCCTCACGTATGGCTACACCTTC
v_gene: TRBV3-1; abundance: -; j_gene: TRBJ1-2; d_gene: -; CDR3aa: CASSPIGTPVDYGYTF; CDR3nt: TGTGCCAGCAGCCCGATCGGGACGCCTGTTGACTATGGCTACACCTTC
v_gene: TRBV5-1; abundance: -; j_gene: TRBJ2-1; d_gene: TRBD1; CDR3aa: CASSLGQGSGEQFF; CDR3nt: TGCGCCAGCAGCTTGGGACAGGGGTCTGGTGAGCAGTTCTTC
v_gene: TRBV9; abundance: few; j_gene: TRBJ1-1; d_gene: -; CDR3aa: CASGTFNSEAFF; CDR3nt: TGTGCCAGCGGTACTTTTAACTCTGAAGCTTTCTTT
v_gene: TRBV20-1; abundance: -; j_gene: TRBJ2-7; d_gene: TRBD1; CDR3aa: CSTRDRDRGFYEQYF; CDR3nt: TGCAGTACTAGAGATCGGGACAGGGGGTTCTACGAGCAGTACTTC
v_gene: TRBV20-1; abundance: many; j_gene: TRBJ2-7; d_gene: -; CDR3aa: CSASGGTEQYF; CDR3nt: TGCAGTGCCTCTGGGGGCACCGAGCAGTACTTC
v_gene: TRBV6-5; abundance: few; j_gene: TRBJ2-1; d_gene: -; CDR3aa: CASSYSRQGWSAEQFF; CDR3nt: TGTGCCAGCAGTTACTCGAGGCAGGGGTGGTCAGCTGAGCAGTTCTTC
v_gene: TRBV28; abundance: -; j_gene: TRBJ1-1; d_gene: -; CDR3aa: CASSLFSGGGNTEAFF; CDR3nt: TGTGCCAGCAGTTTATTTTCGGGAGGGGGGAACACTGAAGCTTTCTTT
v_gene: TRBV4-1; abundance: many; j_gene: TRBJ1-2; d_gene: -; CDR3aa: CASSQKASGYNYGYTF; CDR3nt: TGCGCCAGCAGCCAAAAGGCGTCGGGGTATAACTATGGCTACACCTTC
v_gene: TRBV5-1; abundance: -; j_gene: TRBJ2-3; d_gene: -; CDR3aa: CASSLAGQSTQYF; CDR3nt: TGCGCCAGCAGCTTGGCTGGACAGTCAACGCAGTATTTT
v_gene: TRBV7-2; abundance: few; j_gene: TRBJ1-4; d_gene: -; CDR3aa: CASSRSGGRTNEKLFF; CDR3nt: TGTGCCAGCAGTCGATCTGGAGGGAGAACTAATGAAAAACTGTTTTTT
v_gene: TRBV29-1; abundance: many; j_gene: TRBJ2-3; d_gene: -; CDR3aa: CSVETGDTQYF; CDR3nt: TGCAGCGTTGAAACAGGAGATACGCAGTATTTT
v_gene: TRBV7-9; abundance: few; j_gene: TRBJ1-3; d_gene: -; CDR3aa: CASSGPRQDLSGNTIYF; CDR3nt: TGTGCCAGCAGCGGCCCCCGCCAGGATCTCTCTGGAAACACCATATATTTT
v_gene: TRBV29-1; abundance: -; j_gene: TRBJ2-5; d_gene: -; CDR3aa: CSVEDGVISRETQYF; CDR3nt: TGCAGCGTTGAAGATGGAGTGATCTCAAGGGAGACCCAGTACTTC
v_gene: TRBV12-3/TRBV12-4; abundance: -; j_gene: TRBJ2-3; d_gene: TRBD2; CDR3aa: CATTGLAGGSDTQYF; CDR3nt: TGTGCCACCACTGGACTAGCGGGGGGATCAGATACGCAGTATTTT